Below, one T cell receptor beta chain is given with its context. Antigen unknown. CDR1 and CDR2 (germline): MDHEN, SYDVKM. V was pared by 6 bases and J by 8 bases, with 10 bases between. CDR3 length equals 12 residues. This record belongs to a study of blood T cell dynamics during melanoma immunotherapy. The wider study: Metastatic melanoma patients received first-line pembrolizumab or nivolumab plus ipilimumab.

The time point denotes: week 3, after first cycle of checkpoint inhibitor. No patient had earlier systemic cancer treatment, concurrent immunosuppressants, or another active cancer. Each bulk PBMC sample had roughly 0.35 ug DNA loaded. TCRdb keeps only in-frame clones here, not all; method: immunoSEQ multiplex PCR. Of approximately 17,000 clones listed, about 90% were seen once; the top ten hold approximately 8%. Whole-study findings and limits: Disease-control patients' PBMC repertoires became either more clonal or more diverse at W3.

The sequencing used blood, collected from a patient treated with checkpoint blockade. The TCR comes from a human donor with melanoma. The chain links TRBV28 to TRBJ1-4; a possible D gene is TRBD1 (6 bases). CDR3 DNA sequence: TGTGCCAGCAGCCCCAGGGGAGAAAAACTGTTTTTT. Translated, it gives CASSPRGEKLFF.